Listed below are T cell receptor beta chains from one sample, sequenced in a study of identical twins. TCRdb redid the calling of the 5' RACE reads with MiXCR, one entry per CDR3 protein. The data show about 520,000 distinct CDR3 sequences, 20% to 25% seen once. Separately, the same data were catalogued under a study of T cells expressing NK-cell markers.

Sample: CD4+ T cells sorted from blood. These receptors all stem from a woman under 30 in good health. Both conserved end residues are part of each CDR3. D genes are given only for firm matches. Clone sizes are given selectively: once, few, many, or a class where the clone is expanded.

J gene: TRBJ2-5
clone size: -
D gene: -
V gene: TRBV28
CDR3 DNA: TGTGCCAGCGGAAGTAGGGGCACCCCGGAGGAGACCCAGTACTTC
CDR3 protein: CASGSRGTPEETQYF

J gene: TRBJ2-3
clone size: few
D gene: TRBD2
V gene: TRBV13
CDR3 DNA: TGTGCCAGCAGCTTGAGCGGACTAGCGGGGTCCGGAGATACGCAGTATTTT
CDR3 protein: CASSLSGLAGSGDTQYF

J gene: TRBJ1-2
clone size: few
D gene: -
V gene: TRBV5-1
CDR3 DNA: TGCGCCAGCAGCTTGGCCGCAGGGAAGGATGGCTACACCTTC
CDR3 protein: CASSLAAGKDGYTF

J gene: TRBJ2-1
clone size: -
D gene: TRBD2
V gene: TRBV20-1
CDR3 DNA: TGCAGTGTCCAGGTGTTAGCGGGGATTAGCTCCTACAATGAGCAGTTCTTC
CDR3 protein: CSVQVLAGISSYNEQFF

J gene: TRBJ1-5
clone size: -
D gene: TRBD1
V gene: TRBV12-3/TRBV12-4
CDR3 DNA: TGTGCCAGCAGGTCGGACAGGGGGAGAAATCAGCCCCAGCATTTT
CDR3 protein: CASRSDRGRNQPQHF

J gene: TRBJ1-2
clone size: few
D gene: TRBD1
V gene: TRBV15
CDR3 DNA: TGTGCCACCAGCAAGGGACAGATTAACTATGGCTACACCTTC
CDR3 protein: CATSKGQINYGYTF

J gene: TRBJ2-3
clone size: -
D gene: TRBD2
V gene: TRBV3-1
CDR3 DNA: TGTGCCAGCTGCCCCGGGGTACTAGCGGGGGCCAGAGATACGCAGTATTTT
CDR3 protein: CASCPGVLAGARDTQYF

J gene: TRBJ2-5
clone size: few
D gene: -
V gene: TRBV20-1
CDR3 DNA: TGCAGTGCTAGAGATTCCCGTGCCCCTCAAGAGACCCAGTACTTC
CDR3 protein: CSARDSRAPQETQYF

J gene: TRBJ2-5
clone size: -
D gene: -
V gene: TRBV3-1
CDR3 DNA: TGTGCCAGCAGCCACGGCGGCCAAGAGACCCAGTACTTC
CDR3 protein: CASSHGGQETQYF

J gene: TRBJ2-6
clone size: -
D gene: -
V gene: TRBV3-1
CDR3 DNA: TGTGCCAGCTGCTCCCGGGCCTCTGGGGCCAACGTCCTGACTTTC
CDR3 protein: CASCSRASGANVLTF

J gene: TRBJ2-3
clone size: few
D gene: TRBD2
V gene: TRBV15
CDR3 DNA: TGTGCCACCAGCAGACTAGCGGGGGGTAGGAGCACAGATACGCAGTATTTT
CDR3 protein: CATSRLAGGRSTDTQYF

J gene: TRBJ2-7
clone size: few
D gene: -
V gene: TRBV10-3
CDR3 DNA: TGTGCCACCTCTGAAGTCTACGAGCAGTACTTC
CDR3 protein: CATSEVYEQYF

J gene: TRBJ2-5
clone size: few
D gene: -
V gene: TRBV10-3
CDR3 DNA: TGTGCCATCAGTGAGTCCGGGGGAGAGACCCAGTACTTC
CDR3 protein: CAISESGGETQYF

J gene: TRBJ2-5
clone size: once
D gene: -
V gene: TRBV20-1
CDR3 DNA: TGCAGTGCTAGAGAGCCTTTCGGCAGGGGAAAGGAGACCCAGTACTTC
CDR3 protein: CSAREPFGRGKETQYF

J gene: TRBJ1-1
clone size: -
D gene: -
V gene: TRBV5-1
CDR3 DNA: TGCGCCAGCAGCTTCAGTCCGGGAAACACTGAAGCTTTCTTT
CDR3 protein: CASSFSPGNTEAFF

J gene: TRBJ2-3
clone size: few
D gene: TRBD2
V gene: TRBV7-2
CDR3 DNA: TGTGCCAGCAGCTTCGGCTTACTAGCGGATTTCACAGATACGCAGTATTTT
CDR3 protein: CASSFGLLADFTDTQYF

J gene: TRBJ2-7
clone size: many
D gene: -
V gene: TRBV12-3/TRBV12-4
CDR3 DNA: TGTGCCAGCAGTCCCACGCGAGGAGGCGAGCAGTACTTC
CDR3 protein: CASSPTRGGEQYF

J gene: TRBJ1-2
clone size: few
D gene: -
V gene: TRBV12-3/TRBV12-4
CDR3 DNA: TGTGCCAGCAGCCACCAAAGTGGGGTTTACTATGGCTACACCTTC
CDR3 protein: CASSHQSGVYYGYTF

J gene: TRBJ2-1
clone size: -
D gene: -
V gene: TRBV12-3/TRBV12-4
CDR3 DNA: TGTGCCAGCAGGTCGATAGCGAGGGAATACAATGAGCAGTTCTTC
CDR3 protein: CASRSIAREYNEQFF

J gene: TRBJ2-7
clone size: -
D gene: -
V gene: TRBV5-1
CDR3 DNA: TGCGCCAGCAGCTCCGACCCATCCTACGAGCAGTACTTC
CDR3 protein: CASSSDPSYEQYF

J gene: TRBJ2-5
clone size: -
D gene: -
V gene: TRBV10-1
CDR3 DNA: TGCGCCAGCAGTGACCCAGACCAAGAGACCCAGTACTTC
CDR3 protein: CASSDPDQETQYF

J gene: TRBJ1-5
clone size: -
D gene: -
V gene: TRBV6-5
CDR3 DNA: TGTGCCAGCAGTACTTCACCAGCGGCGGGTCAGCCCCAGCATTTT
CDR3 protein: CASSTSPAAGQPQHF

J gene: TRBJ2-7
clone size: -
D gene: -
V gene: TRBV6-2/TRBV6-3
CDR3 DNA: TGTGCCAGCAGTTACTGGGGCGGAACCTCATCCTACGAGCAGTACTTC
CDR3 protein: CASSYWGGTSSYEQYF

J gene: TRBJ2-7
clone size: once
D gene: TRBD2
V gene: TRBV7-6
CDR3 DNA: TGTGCCAGCAGCTTAACGGTTAGCGGGAGGATCTCCTACGAGCAGTACTTC
CDR3 protein: CASSLTVSGRISYEQYF

J gene: TRBJ2-2
clone size: -
D gene: -
V gene: TRBV7-3
CDR3 DNA: TGTGCCAGCAGCTCAGGCGGGGCCGGGGAGCTGTTTTTT
CDR3 protein: CASSSGGAGELFF

J gene: TRBJ2-3
clone size: few
D gene: TRBD2
V gene: TRBV7-2
CDR3 DNA: TGTGCCAGCAGCCAGTTAGCGGGAAGGGCAGATACGCAGTATTTT
CDR3 protein: CASSQLAGRADTQYF

J gene: TRBJ2-7
clone size: few
D gene: -
V gene: TRBV5-1
CDR3 DNA: TGCGCCAGCAGCCCTTCGGCGGCGAGCTCCTACGAGCGGTACTTC
CDR3 protein: CASSPSAASSYERYF

J gene: TRBJ1-2
clone size: -
D gene: -
V gene: TRBV20-1
CDR3 DNA: TGCAGTGGGGCCAGGGGTTTAGAGGGCTACACCTTC
CDR3 protein: CSGARGLEGYTF

J gene: TRBJ1-5
clone size: few
D gene: TRBD1
V gene: TRBV20-1
CDR3 DNA: TGCAGTGCTAGAAAGGGACAGACAGTCAATCAGCCCCAGCATTTT
CDR3 protein: CSARKGQTVNQPQHF

J gene: TRBJ1-2
clone size: -
D gene: -
V gene: TRBV6-1
CDR3 DNA: TGTGCCAGCATGGGACCGAACTATGGCTACACCTTC
CDR3 protein: CASMGPNYGYTF

J gene: TRBJ2-5
clone size: -
D gene: -
V gene: TRBV6-1
CDR3 DNA: TGTGCCAGCAGCAAAATTGTACAAGAGACCCAGTACTTC
CDR3 protein: CASSKIVQETQYF

J gene: TRBJ2-1
clone size: few
D gene: TRBD1
V gene: TRBV2
CDR3 DNA: TGTGCCAGCAGTGGTCACCTAGTCACCTCCTCCTTCCGGGACAGGGGTTCGATTGAGCAGTTCTTC
CDR3 protein: CASSGHLVTSSFRDRGSIEQFF

J gene: TRBJ2-3
clone size: -
D gene: -
V gene: TRBV5-6
CDR3 DNA: TGTGCCAGCAGCTTGGCCAATGGGGGAGATACGCAGTATTTT
CDR3 protein: CASSLANGGDTQYF

J gene: TRBJ1-3
clone size: -
D gene: -
V gene: TRBV30
CDR3 DNA: TGTGCCTGGAGTGTACAAGGGGCAAACACCATATATTTT
CDR3 protein: CAWSVQGANTIYF

J gene: TRBJ1-6
clone size: -
D gene: TRBD1
V gene: TRBV9
CDR3 DNA: TGTGCCAGCAGCAAAGTCGGGACAGGGAGTTCACCCCTCCACTTT
CDR3 protein: CASSKVGTGSSPLHF

J gene: TRBJ2-3
clone size: few
D gene: -
V gene: TRBV6-5
CDR3 DNA: TGTGCCAGCAGTTACTCGGCGGACACAGATACGCAGTATTTT
CDR3 protein: CASSYSADTDTQYF

J gene: TRBJ2-1
clone size: -
D gene: -
V gene: TRBV7-2
CDR3 DNA: TGTGCCAGCAGCTTGAGTAGCGCGATCCCTGGTGAGCAGTTCTTC
CDR3 protein: CASSLSSAIPGEQFF

J gene: TRBJ2-1
clone size: -
D gene: -
V gene: TRBV20-1
CDR3 DNA: TGCAGTGGGAGAGGTGGGTCCTCTTACAATGAGCAGTTCTTC
CDR3 protein: CSGRGGSSYNEQFF

J gene: TRBJ2-5
clone size: few
D gene: TRBD2
V gene: TRBV7-9
CDR3 DNA: TGTGCCAGCAGCTTACTAGCGGGAGGAGGTGAGACCCAGTACTTC
CDR3 protein: CASSLLAGGGETQYF

J gene: TRBJ2-5
clone size: -
D gene: TRBD2
V gene: TRBV6-5
CDR3 DNA: TGTGCCAGCAGTTCTCCGGCTAGCGGGAGAGCCGATCACCCGGAGACCCAGTACTTC
CDR3 protein: CASSSPASGRADHPETQYF

J gene: TRBJ2-5
clone size: -
D gene: TRBD1
V gene: TRBV10-3
CDR3 DNA: TGTGCCATCAGGGAACGGTTGACAGGGGTAGGCGAGACCCAGTACTTC
CDR3 protein: CAIRERLTGVGETQYF

J gene: TRBJ1-2
clone size: -
D gene: TRBD1
V gene: TRBV3-1
CDR3 DNA: TGTGCCAGCAGCCAAGCACAGGGGGCAGATGGCTACACCTTC
CDR3 protein: CASSQAQGADGYTF

J gene: TRBJ2-4
clone size: few
D gene: -
V gene: TRBV6-5
CDR3 DNA: TGTGCCAGCAGAAGGGACCGCGGCATTCAGTACTTC
CDR3 protein: CASRRDRGIQYF

J gene: TRBJ2-3
clone size: -
D gene: -
V gene: TRBV24-1
CDR3 DNA: TGTGCCACCAGTGATCCCTCGGGGCCCACAGATACGCAGTATTTT
CDR3 protein: CATSDPSGPTDTQYF

J gene: TRBJ2-7
clone size: -
D gene: TRBD2
V gene: TRBV19
CDR3 DNA: TGTGCCAGCTCCCCGGCGGGAGGATATTACGAGCAGTACTTC
CDR3 protein: CASSPAGGYYEQYF

J gene: TRBJ2-6
clone size: few
D gene: -
V gene: TRBV5-1
CDR3 DNA: TGCGCCAGCAGCTTGCGAGGAGGGACTGGGGCCAACGTCCTGACTTTC
CDR3 protein: CASSLRGGTGANVLTF

J gene: TRBJ2-7
clone size: -
D gene: -
V gene: TRBV12-3/TRBV12-4
CDR3 DNA: TGTGCCCGCAGCCAGGGGAGGTCCTACGAGCAGTACTTC
CDR3 protein: CARSQGRSYEQYF

J gene: TRBJ2-1
clone size: -
D gene: -
V gene: TRBV11-3
CDR3 DNA: TGTGCCAGCAGCACACAGGGGGGAGGGTACAATGAGCAGTTCTTC
CDR3 protein: CASSTQGGGYNEQFF

J gene: TRBJ2-7
clone size: -
D gene: -
V gene: TRBV7-2
CDR3 DNA: TGTGCCAGCAGCTTAGTTACCGCGTACGAGCAGTACTTC
CDR3 protein: CASSLVTAYEQYF

J gene: TRBJ1-5
clone size: few
D gene: -
V gene: TRBV6-2/TRBV6-3
CDR3 DNA: TGTGCCAGCAGTTACTCTGGTAGAGGCAATCAGCCCCAGCATTTT
CDR3 protein: CASSYSGRGNQPQHF

J gene: TRBJ1-1
clone size: few
D gene: -
V gene: TRBV20-1
CDR3 DNA: TGCAGTGCTAGAGATCCGGGGGAGAACACTGAAGCTTTCTTT
CDR3 protein: CSARDPGENTEAFF

J gene: TRBJ2-5
clone size: few
D gene: TRBD1
V gene: TRBV20-1
CDR3 DNA: TGCAGTGCCTCGGACAGGACGCACGAAGAGACCCAGTACTTC
CDR3 protein: CSASDRTHEETQYF

J gene: TRBJ2-1
clone size: once
D gene: TRBD2
V gene: TRBV7-3
CDR3 DNA: TGTGCCAGCAGCTTAACGAGGTTCAGCGGGGGGTCCAATGAGCAGTTCTTC
CDR3 protein: CASSLTRFSGGSNEQFF

J gene: TRBJ2-3
clone size: -
D gene: TRBD2
V gene: TRBV7-2
CDR3 DNA: TGTGCCAGCAGCTTTCGGACTAGCGGCTTAGATACGCAGTATTTT
CDR3 protein: CASSFRTSGLDTQYF

J gene: TRBJ2-7
clone size: few
D gene: -
V gene: TRBV20-1
CDR3 DNA: TGCAGTGCTAGAGGGGGATGGGGACTCCCCATCGAGCAGTACTTC
CDR3 protein: CSARGGWGLPIEQYF

J gene: TRBJ2-3
clone size: many
D gene: -
V gene: TRBV12-3/TRBV12-4
CDR3 DNA: TGTGCCAGCAGTTTAGATTCTGGCACAGATACGCAGTATTTT
CDR3 protein: CASSLDSGTDTQYF

J gene: TRBJ2-3
clone size: -
D gene: -
V gene: TRBV11-2
CDR3 DNA: TGTGCCAGCAGCCTTATGAAGTTAGGGGGAACGCAGTATTTT
CDR3 protein: CASSLMKLGGTQYF

J gene: TRBJ2-5
clone size: few
D gene: TRBD2
V gene: TRBV20-1
CDR3 DNA: TGCAGTGCTAGCCACCGCCTAGCGGGAGGACTAACCCAGTACTTC
CDR3 protein: CSASHRLAGGLTQYF

J gene: TRBJ2-7
clone size: many
D gene: TRBD1
V gene: TRBV29-1
CDR3 DNA: TGCAGCGTTGAGACAGGGGCCTACGAGCAGTACTTC
CDR3 protein: CSVETGAYEQYF

J gene: TRBJ2-5
clone size: few
D gene: -
V gene: TRBV4-3
CDR3 DNA: TGCGCCAGCAGCCAAGGGTTCCTAGAGACCCAGTACTTC
CDR3 protein: CASSQGFLETQYF